Listed below are T cell receptor beta chains from one sample, sequenced in a study of blood T cells in healthy people across ages. TCRdb analysed the 5' RACE reads with MiXCR anew, one entry per CDR3 protein. The sample holds 1.5 million to 2 million distinct CDR3 sequences; approximately 39% are singletons and the top ten take 20% to 25%. Sequenced input: blood. These receptors were collected from a human donor in good health. Each CDR3 is given with its conserved first and last residue. Each record gives: clone size, D gene, J gene, CDR3 length, V gene, CDR3 protein, CDR3 DNA. A D gene is named only where the DNA matches it firmly. Clone size appears in some rows only: once, few, many, or a class for an expanded clone.

abundance: NA
d_gene: NA
j_gene: TRBJ2-3
len: 15
v_gene: TRBV27
CDR3aa: CASSLMPARRDTQYF
CDR3nt: TGTGCCAGCAGTTTAATGCCAGCTCGGAGGGATACGCAGTATTTT

abundance: NA
d_gene: NA
j_gene: TRBJ2-3
len: 18
v_gene: TRBV12-5
CDR3aa: CASGLVLAGLPDSDTQYF
CDR3nt: TGTGCTAGTGGTTTGGTACTTGCGGGACTGCCCGATTCAGATACGCAGTATTTT

abundance: NA
d_gene: NA
j_gene: TRBJ2-5
len: 15
v_gene: TRBV7-2
CDR3aa: CASSLDSSRTETQYF
CDR3nt: TGTGCCAGCAGCTTAGATAGTTCCAGGACGGAGACCCAGTACTTC

abundance: NA
d_gene: NA
j_gene: TRBJ1-4
len: 15
v_gene: TRBV5-6
CDR3aa: CASSTIRATNEKLFF
CDR3nt: TGTGCCAGCAGTACCATTAGGGCAACTAATGAAAAACTGTTTTTT

abundance: NA
d_gene: NA
j_gene: TRBJ2-1
len: 18
v_gene: TRBV7-9
CDR3aa: CASSLPRRGSLCYNEQFF
CDR3nt: TGTGCCAGCAGCTTACCTCGCCGGGGATCTCTATGTTACAATGAGCAGTTCTTC

abundance: once
d_gene: TRBD2
j_gene: TRBJ2-1
len: 15
v_gene: TRBV5-1
CDR3aa: CASSLDGLAANEQFF
CDR3nt: TGCGCCAGCAGCTTGGATGGACTAGCGGCAAATGAGCAGTTCTTC

abundance: NA
d_gene: TRBD2
j_gene: TRBJ2-7
len: 13
v_gene: TRBV29-1
CDR3aa: CSIERAGGYEQYF
CDR3nt: TGCAGCATTGAAAGGGCGGGAGGCTACGAGCAGTACTTC

abundance: NA
d_gene: TRBD1
j_gene: TRBJ1-2
len: 15
v_gene: TRBV28
CDR3aa: CASTSLDRGLDGYTF
CDR3nt: TGTGCCAGTACTTCTTTAGACAGGGGGCTCGATGGCTACACCTTC

abundance: NA
d_gene: NA
j_gene: TRBJ2-3
len: 15
v_gene: TRBV7-2
CDR3aa: CASSLDPGFPITQYF
CDR3nt: TGTGCCAGCAGCTTAGATCCGGGTTTTCCCATTACGCAGTATTTT

abundance: few
d_gene: NA
j_gene: TRBJ2-1
len: 11
v_gene: TRBV7-9
CDR3aa: CASSSGDQEFF
CDR3nt: TGTGCCAGCAGCTCTGGGGACCAAGAGTTCTTC

abundance: few
d_gene: TRBD1
j_gene: TRBJ1-1
len: 13
v_gene: TRBV27
CDR3aa: CASSYNRGSEAFF
CDR3nt: TGTGCCAGCAGTTATAACAGGGGATCTGAAGCTTTCTTT

abundance: NA
d_gene: NA
j_gene: TRBJ2-5
len: 11
v_gene: TRBV30
CDR3aa: CAWSVRETQYF
CDR3nt: TGTGCCTGGAGTGTCAGGGAGACCCAGTACTTC

abundance: NA
d_gene: TRBD2
j_gene: TRBJ2-1
len: 16
v_gene: TRBV5-5
CDR3aa: CASSLGAGEGDNGQFF
CDR3nt: TGTGCCAGCAGCTTGGGAGCGGGGGAAGGGGACAATGGGCAGTTCTTC

abundance: few
d_gene: TRBD2
j_gene: TRBJ2-5
len: 16
v_gene: TRBV12-3/TRBV12-4
CDR3aa: CASSPLLAGAQETQYF
CDR3nt: TGTGCCAGCAGTCCACTACTAGCGGGGGCCCAAGAGACCCAGTACTTC

abundance: few
d_gene: NA
j_gene: TRBJ1-6
len: 14
v_gene: TRBV20-1
CDR3aa: CSARDITRNSPLHF
CDR3nt: TGCAGTGCTAGAGATATTACCCGAAATTCACCCCTCCACTTT

abundance: NA
d_gene: NA
j_gene: TRBJ1-2
len: 15
v_gene: TRBV6-5
CDR3aa: CASRQDPLINYGYTF
CDR3nt: TGTGCCAGCAGACAGGACCCCCTCATTAACTATGGCTACACCTTC

abundance: NA
d_gene: NA
j_gene: TRBJ1-1
len: 13
v_gene: TRBV29-1
CDR3aa: CSVETIMNTEAFF
CDR3nt: TGCAGCGTTGAAACAATTATGAACACTGAAGCTTTCTTT

abundance: few
d_gene: NA
j_gene: TRBJ1-1
len: 11
v_gene: TRBV29-1
CDR3aa: CSAFEDPEAFF
CDR3nt: TGCAGCGCCTTTGAGGACCCTGAAGCTTTCTTT

abundance: NA
d_gene: TRBD1
j_gene: TRBJ2-7
len: 14
v_gene: TRBV20-1
CDR3aa: CSATGTGVSYEQYF
CDR3nt: TGCAGTGCAACCGGGACAGGGGTCTCCTACGAGCAGTACTTC

abundance: few
d_gene: TRBD2
j_gene: TRBJ2-3
len: 14
v_gene: TRBV11-2
CDR3aa: CASSFFREGDTQYF
CDR3nt: TGTGCCAGCAGCTTCTTTAGGGAGGGAGATACGCAGTATTTT

abundance: NA
d_gene: NA
j_gene: TRBJ2-3
len: 13
v_gene: TRBV29-1
CDR3aa: CSARGSSTDTQYF
CDR3nt: TGCAGCGCCCGGGGATCGAGCACAGATACGCAGTATTTT

abundance: few
d_gene: TRBD2
j_gene: TRBJ2-5
len: 17
v_gene: TRBV5-1
CDR3aa: CASSLGLAGGKEETQYF
CDR3nt: TGCGCCAGCAGCTTGGGTCTAGCGGGGGGAAAGGAGGAGACCCAGTACTTC

abundance: few
d_gene: TRBD1
j_gene: TRBJ2-3
len: 15
v_gene: TRBV4-1
CDR3aa: CASSRIDRDPDTQYF
CDR3nt: TGCGCCAGCAGCCGAATCGACAGGGATCCAGATACGCAGTATTTT

abundance: many
d_gene: TRBD2
j_gene: TRBJ2-1
len: 15
v_gene: TRBV15
CDR3aa: CATSSREGSYNEQFF
CDR3nt: TGTGCCACCAGCAGCAGGGAGGGCTCCTACAATGAGCAGTTCTTC

abundance: NA
d_gene: TRBD1
j_gene: TRBJ2-5
len: 15
v_gene: TRBV5-6
CDR3aa: CASSHGTGGLRAQYF
CDR3nt: TGTGCCAGCAGCCACGGGACAGGTGGGCTTCGGGCCCAGTACTTC

abundance: many
d_gene: NA
j_gene: TRBJ2-3
len: 14
v_gene: TRBV12-3/TRBV12-4
CDR3aa: CASSLAGNADTQYF
CDR3nt: TGTGCCAGCAGTTTAGCGGGGAATGCAGATACGCAGTATTTT

abundance: once
d_gene: TRBD1
j_gene: TRBJ2-1
len: 15
v_gene: TRBV5-1
CDR3aa: CASRVTGQVSDERFF
CDR3nt: TGCGCCAGCAGAGTCACGGGACAGGTTTCGGATGAGCGGTTCTTC

abundance: NA
d_gene: TRBD2
j_gene: TRBJ2-7
len: 14
v_gene: TRBV7-2
CDR3aa: CASSRGLAVYEQYF
CDR3nt: TGTGCCAGCAGCCGGGGACTAGCGGTATACGAGCAGTACTTC

abundance: NA
d_gene: NA
j_gene: TRBJ2-7
len: 15
v_gene: TRBV5-1
CDR3aa: CASSSNPGWAYEQYF
CDR3nt: TGCGCCAGCAGTTCCAACCCTGGGTGGGCATACGAGCAGTACTTC

abundance: NA
d_gene: NA
j_gene: TRBJ2-5
len: 17
v_gene: TRBV9
CDR3aa: CASSVIGTGEPKETQYF
CDR3nt: TGTGCCAGCAGCGTAATAGGGACGGGGGAACCAAAAGAGACCCAGTACTTC

abundance: NA
d_gene: TRBD1
j_gene: TRBJ1-6
len: 15
v_gene: TRBV18
CDR3aa: CTSSWGQPYNSPLHF
CDR3nt: TGTACCAGCTCTTGGGGACAGCCATATAATTCACCCCTCCACTTT

abundance: few
d_gene: NA
j_gene: TRBJ2-7
len: 13
v_gene: TRBV6-2/TRBV6-3
CDR3aa: CASDPGTYDEQYF
CDR3nt: TGTGCCAGTGACCCAGGGACGTATGACGAGCAGTACTTC

abundance: NA
d_gene: TRBD1
j_gene: TRBJ2-7
len: 13
v_gene: TRBV29-1
CDR3aa: CSVEEGRGYEQYF
CDR3nt: TGCAGCGTTGAAGAGGGCAGGGGGTACGAGCAGTACTTC

abundance: few
d_gene: NA
j_gene: TRBJ2-1
len: 15
v_gene: TRBV6-1
CDR3aa: CASSEEGISYNEQFF
CDR3nt: TGTGCCAGCAGTGAAGAGGGTATCTCCTACAATGAGCAGTTCTTC

abundance: few
d_gene: TRBD2
j_gene: TRBJ2-4
len: 16
v_gene: TRBV5-1
CDR3aa: CASSLELAGAKNIQYF
CDR3nt: TGCGCCAGCAGCTTGGAGTTAGCGGGGGCCAAAAACATTCAGTACTTC

abundance: NA
d_gene: NA
j_gene: TRBJ2-3
len: 14
v_gene: TRBV12-3/TRBV12-4
CDR3aa: CASRNHWLTDTQYF
CDR3nt: TGTGCCAGCAGGAACCATTGGCTCACAGATACGCAGTATTTT

abundance: NA
d_gene: TRBD1
j_gene: TRBJ2-7
len: 15
v_gene: TRBV28
CDR3aa: CASSHETGYLYEQYF
CDR3nt: TGTGCCAGCAGCCACGAGACAGGGTATCTCTACGAGCAGTACTTC

abundance: few
d_gene: NA
j_gene: TRBJ2-1
len: 15
v_gene: TRBV4-2
CDR3aa: CASSQEWGAYNEQFF
CDR3nt: TGTGCCAGCAGCCAAGAATGGGGCGCTTACAATGAGCAGTTCTTC

abundance: few
d_gene: NA
j_gene: TRBJ2-5
len: 11
v_gene: TRBV28
CDR3aa: CATTLVETQYF
CDR3nt: TGTGCCACCACCTTAGTGGAGACCCAGTACTTC

abundance: NA
d_gene: TRBD1
j_gene: TRBJ2-5
len: 19
v_gene: TRBV7-3
CDR3aa: CASSLGPPDAEGQGKTQYF
CDR3nt: TGTGCCAGCAGCTTAGGCCCCCCAGACGCAGAAGGACAGGGAAAGACCCAGTACTTC

abundance: NA
d_gene: TRBD1
j_gene: TRBJ2-7
len: 14
v_gene: TRBV7-2
CDR3aa: CASSTTGGPAEQYF
CDR3nt: TGTGCCAGCAGCACGACAGGGGGCCCCGCCGAGCAGTACTTC

abundance: few
d_gene: NA
j_gene: TRBJ1-4
len: 16
v_gene: TRBV4-2
CDR3aa: CASSPTRGGHYEKLFF
CDR3nt: TGTGCCAGCAGCCCCACCCGAGGGGGACACTATGAAAAACTGTTTTTT

abundance: NA
d_gene: TRBD2
j_gene: TRBJ2-5
len: 14
v_gene: TRBV5-4
CDR3aa: CASSTTGGMREQYF
CDR3nt: TGTGCCAGCAGCACAACGGGAGGGATGAGAGAGCAGTACTTC